The 7 T cell receptor beta chains reported below all come from one sample, sequenced in a study of technical replicates of blood from a few donors. The repertoire was sequenced with immunoSEQ multiplex PCR; TCRdb's copy has only in-frame clones and lacks some. This table has 90,000 to 100,000 clones, about 95% appearing once. Sequencing was done on a sample of T cells isolated from PBMCs. These receptors were obtained from a human donor in good health.

The chain uses TRBV29-1 and TRBJ2-2, with D hard to call. Germline loops: CDR1 SQVTM, CDR2 ANQGSEA. The CDR3 sequence is 13 residues long. V lost 3 bases, J lost 5 bases, and 10 bases lay in between. The CDR3 is CSVEPRKTGELFF. CDR3 DNA sequence: TGCAGCGTTGAGCCGAGAAAGACCGGGGAGCTGTTTTTT.

J is TRBJ2-3 and V is TRBV7-3; 7 bases are a match to TRBD2. V was pared by 4 bases and J by 6 bases, with 13 bases of the junction left unmatched. CDR3 length: 16 residues. Germline values: CDR1 SGHTA, CDR2 FQGTGA. This chain's CDR3 is CASSSARDYDLDTQYF. The CDR3 DNA reads as TGTGCCAGCAGCTCAGCCCGGGACTACGATCTGGATACGCAGTATTTT.

CDR3 bases: TGTGCCAGTAGTATAAGCGGGACGGACCCGGGAAAACTGTTTTTT. Protein: CASSISGTDPGKLFF. This chain joins TRBV19 and TRBJ1-4; D possibly corresponds to TRBD1 (5 bases). Germline V lookup: CDR1 LNHDA, CDR2 SQIVND (reference sequence). The CDR3 runs 15 residues. The germline V and J ends were trimmed by 2 bases and 10 bases, with 17 bases remaining between them.

The gene calls are TRBV7-9 and TRBJ1-4, with TRBD1 matching over 9 bases. The CDR3 loop spans 15 amino acids. CDR1 SEHNR and CDR2 FQNEAQ come from the germline V gene (reference sequence). V shed 4 bases, J shed 4 bases, and the junction held 4 bases outside the gene matches. The CDR3 spells CASSSGQGINEKLFF. The CDR3 nucleotides read TGTGCCAGCAGCTCAGGACAGGGGATTAATGAAAAACTGTTTTTT.

The chain uses TRBV2 and TRBJ1-2; no clear D. The V end lost 3 bases, the J end lost 4 bases, and 6 bases lay between the germline ends. The V gene's germline CDR1 is SNHLY and CDR2 FYNNEI. This CDR3 has 12 residues. CDR3 protein: CASSDKLYGYTF. The CDR3 DNA follows: TGTGCCAGCAGTGACAAGCTCTATGGCTACACCTTC.

The CDR3 bases are TGTGCCAGCCGTAGACTAGCGGGAAACTCCTACGAGCAGTACTTC. It translates to CASRRLAGNSYEQYF. This chain joins TRBV27 and TRBJ2-7; 11 bases align to TRBD2. This CDR3 is built from 15 residues. The junction had 6 bases not matched to a gene; V was cut back by 8 bases and J by 0 bases. Germline lookup yields CDR1 MNHEY and CDR2 SMNVEV (reference sequence).

The chain combines TRBV15 with TRBJ2-6, with D hard to call. Trimming shortened V by 2 bases and J by 6 bases, and 8 bases separated the two germline ends. Germline lookup yields CDR1 LNHNV and CDR2 YYDKDF (reference sequence). This CDR3 contains 14 residues. CDR3 loop: CATSRSRVANVLTF. Written as DNA, the CDR3 is TGTGCCACCAGCAGATCACGGGTGGCCAACGTCCTGACTTTC.